This T cell receptor beta chain appears in the sequencing data of a study of cytomegalovirus exposure and HLA in healthy donors. General study points: Previous analysis showed most TCR beta V segments were productive about 90% or about 30% of the time.

Note on this clone: The antigen is not known.

Researchers ran the PCR with 60 Vbeta and 13 Jbeta primers. The assay was immunoSEQ multiplex PCR, and TCRdb's table has in-frame clones only and misses some. This table has 200,000 or so clones, about 83% appearing once. After removal of 6 bases from V and 3 bases from J, the junction contained 8 bases not matched to a gene. The CDR3 spans 15 residues. CDR1 and CDR2 from the germline V gene are ENHRY and SYGVKD. The clonotype was recovered from a woman in her 30s in good health and CMV-seropositive. The sample was PBMCs. The rearrangement uses TRBV10-3 and TRBJ2-7; 10 nucleotides match TRBD1. The CDR3 coding sequence is TGTGCCATCAGAACCGGGACAGGGGCCCGCTACGAGCAGTACTTC. Protein product: CAIRTGTGARYEQYF.